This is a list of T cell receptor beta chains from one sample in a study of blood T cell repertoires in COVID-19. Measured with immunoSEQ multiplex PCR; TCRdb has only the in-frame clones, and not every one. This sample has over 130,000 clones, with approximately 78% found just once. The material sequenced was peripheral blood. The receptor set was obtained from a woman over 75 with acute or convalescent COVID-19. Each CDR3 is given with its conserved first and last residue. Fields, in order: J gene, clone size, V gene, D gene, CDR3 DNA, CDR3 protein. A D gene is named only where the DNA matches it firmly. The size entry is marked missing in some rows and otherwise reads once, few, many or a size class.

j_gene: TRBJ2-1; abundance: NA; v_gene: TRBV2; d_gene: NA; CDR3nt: TGTGCCAGCAGAAATGACCCGGGGGATGAGCAGTTCTTC; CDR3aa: CASRNDPGDEQFF
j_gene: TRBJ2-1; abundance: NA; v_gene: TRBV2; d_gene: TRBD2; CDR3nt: TGTGCCAGCAGTGAAGCGCTTCGGAGCGGGAGAGGGTATAGCGATGAGCAGTTCTTC; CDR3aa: CASSEALRSGRGYSDEQFF
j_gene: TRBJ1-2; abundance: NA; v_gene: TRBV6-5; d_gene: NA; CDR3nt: TGTGCCAGCAGCCAGTACAGGTTTTATGGCTACACCTTC; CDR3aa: CASSQYRFYGYTF
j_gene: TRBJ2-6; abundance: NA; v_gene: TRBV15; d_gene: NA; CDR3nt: TGTGCCACCAGCAGCCGCTCTGGGGCCAACGTCCTGACTTTC; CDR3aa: CATSSRSGANVLTF
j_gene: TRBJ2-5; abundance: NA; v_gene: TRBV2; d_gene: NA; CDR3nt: TGTGCCAGCAGTGTCTCTACAGAGACCCAGTACTTC; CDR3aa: CASSVSTETQYF
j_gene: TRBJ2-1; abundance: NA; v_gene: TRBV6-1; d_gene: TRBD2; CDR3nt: TGTGCCAGCAGTGAAATGGTGAGGTCGGGGGGGCAGGGTGAGCAGTTCTTC; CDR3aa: CASSEMVRSGGQGEQFF
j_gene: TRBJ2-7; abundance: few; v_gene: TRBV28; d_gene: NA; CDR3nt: TGTGTTACCACACCCGTCGGAGGGTCCCACGAGCAGTACTTC; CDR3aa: CVTTPVGGSHEQYF
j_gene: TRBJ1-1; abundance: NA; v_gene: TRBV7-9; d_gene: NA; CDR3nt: TGTGCCAGCAGCTTAGGCTCGACGGGGGCTGAAGCTTTCTTT; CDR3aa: CASSLGSTGAEAFF
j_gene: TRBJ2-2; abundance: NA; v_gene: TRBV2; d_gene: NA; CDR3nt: TGTGCCAGCAGTTTTACAAGTGGGGAGCTGTTTTTT; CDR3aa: CASSFTSGELFF
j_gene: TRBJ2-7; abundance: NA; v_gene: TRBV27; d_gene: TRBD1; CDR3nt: TGTGCCAGCAGTTGGGGACAGGGGGCAGACGAGCAGTACTTC; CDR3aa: CASSWGQGADEQYF
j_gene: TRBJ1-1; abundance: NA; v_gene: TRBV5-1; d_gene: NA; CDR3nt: TGCGCCAGCAGCGCATCAGCCAGGGGAGTGAACACTGAAGCTTTCTTT; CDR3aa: CASSASARGVNTEAFF
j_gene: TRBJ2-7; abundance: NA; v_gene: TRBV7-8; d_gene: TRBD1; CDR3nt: TGTGCCAGCAGCCCGGGGGACAGGCGTTTCTACGAGCAGTACTTC; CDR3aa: CASSPGDRRFYEQYF
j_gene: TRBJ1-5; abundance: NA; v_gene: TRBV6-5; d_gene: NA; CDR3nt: TGTGCCAGCTTAAGACAGCGAACTCAGCCCCAGCATTTT; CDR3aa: CASLRQRTQPQHF
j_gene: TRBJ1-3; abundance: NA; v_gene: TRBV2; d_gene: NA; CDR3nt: TGTGCCAGCAGTGCCATTGTAGTCTCTGGAAACACCATATATTTT; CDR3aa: CASSAIVVSGNTIYF
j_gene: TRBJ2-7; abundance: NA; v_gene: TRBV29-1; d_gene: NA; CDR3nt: TGCAGCGTCCTGCGGGGAGTCAGGGCCCATCGCGAGCAGTACTTC; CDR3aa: CSVLRGVRAHREQYF
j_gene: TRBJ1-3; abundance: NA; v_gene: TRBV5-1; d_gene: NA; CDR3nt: TGCGCCAGCAGCTTGGCAGGGGCTACTTTTGGAAACACCATATATTTT; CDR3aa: CASSLAGATFGNTIYF
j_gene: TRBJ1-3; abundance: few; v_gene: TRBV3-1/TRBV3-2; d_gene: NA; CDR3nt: TGTGCCAGCAGCCCCCGGAGACAGCCTGGAAACACCATATATTTT; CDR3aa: CASSPRRQPGNTIYF
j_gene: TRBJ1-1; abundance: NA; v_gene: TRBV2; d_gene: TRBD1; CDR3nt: TGTGCCAGCAGTCAACCGGGACAGCAATCTGAAGCTTTCTTT; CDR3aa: CASSQPGQQSEAFF
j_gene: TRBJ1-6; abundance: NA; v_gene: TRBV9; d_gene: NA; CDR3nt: TGTGCCAGCAGCGCCCAGGGGTATAATTCACCCCTCCACTTT; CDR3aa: CASSAQGYNSPLHF
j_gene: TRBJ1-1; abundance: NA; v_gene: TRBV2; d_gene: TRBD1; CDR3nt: TGTGCCAGCAAATCAGGGACAGGGGCGGGTACTGAAGCTTTCTTT; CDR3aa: CASKSGTGAGTEAFF
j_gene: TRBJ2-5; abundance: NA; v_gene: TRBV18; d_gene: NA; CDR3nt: TGTGCCAGCTCACCAACCCGGGGTCCCCAAGAGACCCAGTACTTC; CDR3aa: CASSPTRGPQETQYF
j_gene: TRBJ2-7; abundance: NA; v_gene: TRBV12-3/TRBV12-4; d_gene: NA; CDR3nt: TGTGCCAGCAGGAGTGACGGAGCCTACGAGCAGTACTTC; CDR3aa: CASRSDGAYEQYF
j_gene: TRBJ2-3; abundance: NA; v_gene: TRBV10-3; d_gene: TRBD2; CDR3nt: TGTGCCATCAGTGAGCCGACGCCTGGGACTAACACAGATACGCAGTATTTT; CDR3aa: CAISEPTPGTNTDTQYF
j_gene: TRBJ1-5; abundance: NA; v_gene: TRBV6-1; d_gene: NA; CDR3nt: TGTGCCAGCAGTGAACTAGGTGAGCCCCAGCATTTT; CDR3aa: CASSELGEPQHF
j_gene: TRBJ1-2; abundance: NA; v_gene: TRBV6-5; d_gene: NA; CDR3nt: TGTGCCAGCAGAGCCGTCGACAGTAACTATGGCTACACCTTC; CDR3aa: CASRAVDSNYGYTF
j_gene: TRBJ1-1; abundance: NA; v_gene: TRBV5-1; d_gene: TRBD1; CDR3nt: TGCGCCAGCAGCTTCCAACCTAGGGACAGGGTGAACACTGAAGCTTTCTTT; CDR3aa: CASSFQPRDRVNTEAFF
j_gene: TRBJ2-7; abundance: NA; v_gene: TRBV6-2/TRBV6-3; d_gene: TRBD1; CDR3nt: TGTGCCAGCAGTTACCCGCTGCGGACAGGCGACCCTAGGGTCTACGAGCAGTACTTC; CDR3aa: CASSYPLRTGDPRVYEQYF
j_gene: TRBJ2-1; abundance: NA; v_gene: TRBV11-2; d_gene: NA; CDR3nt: TGTGCCAGCAGTCAACTAAGCGGAATCTACAATGAGCAGTTCTTC; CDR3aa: CASSQLSGIYNEQFF
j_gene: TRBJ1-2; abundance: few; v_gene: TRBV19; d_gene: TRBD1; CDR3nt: TGTGCCAGTAGTACGCGACAGGGAGGAAACTATGGCTACACCTTC; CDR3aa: CASSTRQGGNYGYTF
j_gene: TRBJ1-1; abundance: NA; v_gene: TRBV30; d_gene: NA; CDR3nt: TGTGCCTGGGATCGGGGGGTTGGAGCTTTCTTT; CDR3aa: CAWDRGVGAFF
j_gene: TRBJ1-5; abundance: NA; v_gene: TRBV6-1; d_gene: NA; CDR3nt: TGTGCCAGCAGTGAATTACAGGGCTATAGCAATCAGCCCCAGCATTTT; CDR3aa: CASSELQGYSNQPQHF
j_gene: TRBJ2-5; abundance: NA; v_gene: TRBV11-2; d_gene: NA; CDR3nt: TGTGCCAGCAGCTTGAGGTGGGGGCCATCAGAGACCCAGTACTTC; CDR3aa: CASSLRWGPSETQYF
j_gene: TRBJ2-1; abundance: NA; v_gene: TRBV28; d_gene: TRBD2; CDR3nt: TGTGCCAGCAGTTTTAGGCGCGGGAGCCCCTACAATGAGCAGTTCTTC; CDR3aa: CASSFRRGSPYNEQFF
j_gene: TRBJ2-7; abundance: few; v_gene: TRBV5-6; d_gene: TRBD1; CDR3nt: TGTGCCAGCAGCTTGGTGCGCAGGGGGTTTTTATACGAGCAGTACTTC; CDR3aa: CASSLVRRGFLYEQYF
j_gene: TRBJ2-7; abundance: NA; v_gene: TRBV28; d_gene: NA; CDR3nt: TGTGTCGCCTCCACCGTGGGGGGCTACGAGCAGTACTTC; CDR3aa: CVASTVGGYEQYF
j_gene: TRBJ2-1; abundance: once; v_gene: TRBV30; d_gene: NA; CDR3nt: TGTGCCTGGAGTGTAGGGGTTACCCCCAATGAGCAGTTCTTC; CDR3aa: CAWSVGVTPNEQFF